One sample yielded the 5 T cell receptor beta chains listed below, sequenced in a study of cytomegalovirus exposure and HLA in healthy donors. PCR employed 60 Vbeta and 13 Jbeta primers. Repertoires were generated with immunoSEQ multiplex PCR, while TCRdb's copy carries only in-frame clones and drops some. The data hold more than 95,000 clones, with over 75% observed a single time. Sequencing was carried out using PBMCs. Source of these receptors: a woman aged 18-30 years in good health and CMV-seropositive.

This clone has only a few counts. The chain is built from TRBV27 and TRBJ1-1, with 9 nucleotides matching TRBD1. This CDR3 contains 14 residues. With V trimmed by 4 bases and J by 6 bases, 6 bases remained unmatched. Germline loops: CDR1 MNHEY, CDR2 SMNVEV (reference sequence). Here the CDR3 reads CASSSGTGFAEAFF. CDR3 nucleotides: TGTGCCAGCAGTTCCGGGACAGGGTTCGCTGAAGCTTTCTTT.

The rearrangement links TRBV13 to TRBJ1-5, with D maybe TRBD1 (5 bases). V was trimmed by 5 bases and J by 7 bases, leaving 12 bases between them. Germline V CDR1 and CDR2: PRHDT, FYEKMQ (reference sequence). CDR3 length equals 13 residues. In DNA form, the CDR3 reads TGTGCCAGCAGCCGGAGGGGAGGCCAGCCCCAGCATTTT. It yields the protein CASSRRGGQPQHF.

The rearrangement joins TRBV5-6 to TRBJ1-2; 9 nucleotides match TRBD1. Per the germline V gene, CDR1 is SGHDT and CDR2 is YYEEEE. The trim removed 2 bases at V and 3 bases at J, leaving 8 bases unmatched. This CDR3 has 16 amino acids. The CDR3, as DNA: TGTGCCAGCAGCTTTCGTCGAACAGGGGGCGACTATGGCTACACCTTC. It translates to CASSFRRTGGDYGYTF.

This clone appeared a few times. V usage is TRBV28 and J usage is TRBJ2-2; the D is unclear. The CDR3 covers 12 residues. Trimming shortened V by 4 bases and J by 5 bases, and 5 bases separated the two germline ends. Germline values: CDR1 MDHEN, CDR2 SYDVKM. The CDR3 here is CASSSETGELFF. DNA for the CDR3: TGTGCCAGCAGTTCGGAGACCGGGGAGCTGTTTTTT.

The V and J genes are TRBV2 and TRBJ2-1, with 8 nucleotides matching TRBD1. This CDR3 has 16 amino acids. Germline-derived CDR1 and CDR2 are SNHLY and FYNNEI. V was pared by 1 base and J by 3 bases, with 5 bases of the junction left unmatched. The CDR3 bases are TGTGCCAGCAGTGAAGGGGCAGGGGGCGTCTACAATGAGCAGTTCTTC. Translated: CASSEGAGGVYNEQFF.